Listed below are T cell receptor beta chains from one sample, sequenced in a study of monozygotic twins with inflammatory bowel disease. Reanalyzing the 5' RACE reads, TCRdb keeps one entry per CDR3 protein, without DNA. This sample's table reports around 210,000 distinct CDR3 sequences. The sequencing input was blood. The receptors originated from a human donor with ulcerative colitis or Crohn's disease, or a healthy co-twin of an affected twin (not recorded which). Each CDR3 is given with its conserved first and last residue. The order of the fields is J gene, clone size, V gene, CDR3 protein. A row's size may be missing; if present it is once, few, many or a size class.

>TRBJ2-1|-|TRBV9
CASSALGVAIYNEQFF
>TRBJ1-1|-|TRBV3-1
CASSPGWTEAFF
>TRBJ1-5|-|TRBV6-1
CASSVGTGGNQPQHF
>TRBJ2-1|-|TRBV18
CASSPEEFYDEQFF
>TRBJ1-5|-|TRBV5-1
CASRFSPGSNQPQHF
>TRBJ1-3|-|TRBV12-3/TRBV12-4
CASSPAGTGARGNTIYF
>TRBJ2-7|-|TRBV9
CASSVGTGGSEEQYF
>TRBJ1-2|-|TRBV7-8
CASSLKPNNYGYTF
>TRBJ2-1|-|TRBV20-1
CSADREDSYNEQFF
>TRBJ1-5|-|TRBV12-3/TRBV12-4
CASSRTGGNQPQHF
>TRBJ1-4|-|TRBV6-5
CASSADPQGKLFF
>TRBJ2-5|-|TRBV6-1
CASTAPTSTETQYF
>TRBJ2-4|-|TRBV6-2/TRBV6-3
CASSFTEGNIQYF
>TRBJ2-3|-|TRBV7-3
CASSFGTDTQYF
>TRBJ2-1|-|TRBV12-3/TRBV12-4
CASSFQGHLRNEQFF
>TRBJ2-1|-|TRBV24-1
CATSDAGTGTYNEQFF
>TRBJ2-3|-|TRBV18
CASSDRRGEDSDTQYF
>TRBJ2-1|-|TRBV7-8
CASSQLSSSSEQFF
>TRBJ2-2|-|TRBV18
CASSPTPRPLNTGELFF
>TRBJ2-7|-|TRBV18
CASSPGDSYEQYF
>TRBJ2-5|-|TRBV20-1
CSATPLASGKETQYF
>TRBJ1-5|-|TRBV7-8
CASSLDGRSNQPQHF
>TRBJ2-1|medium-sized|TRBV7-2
CASSLSWEDPYNEQFF
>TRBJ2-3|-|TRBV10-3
CAISDTRLSTDTQYF
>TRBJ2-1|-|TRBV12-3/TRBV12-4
CASSLFAAPGDNEQFF
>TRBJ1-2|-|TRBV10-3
CAISEMGTGIYGYTF
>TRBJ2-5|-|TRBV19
CASSIVPTGTSLQETQYF
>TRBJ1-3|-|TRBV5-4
CASSLDPTPGNTIYF
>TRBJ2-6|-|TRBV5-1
CASSGRPDSGANVLTF
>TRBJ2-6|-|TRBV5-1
CASSLFPEDRARSGANVLTF
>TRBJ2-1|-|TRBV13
CASSGMSLDNEQFF
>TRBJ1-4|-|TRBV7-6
CASSQGASNEKLFF
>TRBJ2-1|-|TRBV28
CASSPTGGNYNEQFF
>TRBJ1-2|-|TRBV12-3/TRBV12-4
CASSPKTGRNYGYTF
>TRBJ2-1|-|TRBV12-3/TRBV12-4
CASRVVGSGNEQFF
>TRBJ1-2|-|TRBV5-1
CASSFAERVNYGYTF
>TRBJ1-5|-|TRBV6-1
CASSIADSNQPQHF
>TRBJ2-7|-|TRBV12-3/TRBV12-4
CASSLGTTPYF
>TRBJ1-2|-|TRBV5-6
CASSLANGGLSYGYTF